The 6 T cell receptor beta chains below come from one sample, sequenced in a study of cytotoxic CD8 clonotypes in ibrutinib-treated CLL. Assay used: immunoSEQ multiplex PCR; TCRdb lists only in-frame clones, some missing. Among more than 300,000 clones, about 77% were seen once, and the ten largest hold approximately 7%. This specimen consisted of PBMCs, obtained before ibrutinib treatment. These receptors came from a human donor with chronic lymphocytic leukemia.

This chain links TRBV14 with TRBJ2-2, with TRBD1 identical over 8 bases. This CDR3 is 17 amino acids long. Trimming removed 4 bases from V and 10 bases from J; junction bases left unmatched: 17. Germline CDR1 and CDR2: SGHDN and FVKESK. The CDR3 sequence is CASSLLVYTGGLEELFF. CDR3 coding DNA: TGTGCCAGCAGCCTTCTCGTGTACACAGGGGGACTCGAGGAGCTGTTTTTT.

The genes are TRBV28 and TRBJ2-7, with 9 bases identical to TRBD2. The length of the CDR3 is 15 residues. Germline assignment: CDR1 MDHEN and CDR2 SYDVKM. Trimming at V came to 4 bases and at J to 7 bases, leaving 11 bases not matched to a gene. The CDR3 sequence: CASSSPSGTLGEQYF. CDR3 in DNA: TGTGCCAGCAGTTCACCTAGCGGGACCCTGGGGGAGCAGTACTTC.

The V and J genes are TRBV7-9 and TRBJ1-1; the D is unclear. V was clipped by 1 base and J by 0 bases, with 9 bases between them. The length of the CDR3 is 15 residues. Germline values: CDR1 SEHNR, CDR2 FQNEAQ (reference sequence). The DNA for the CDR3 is TGTGCCAGCAGCTTAGGGGAAATCATGAACACTGAAGCTTTCTTT. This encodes CASSLGEIMNTEAFF.

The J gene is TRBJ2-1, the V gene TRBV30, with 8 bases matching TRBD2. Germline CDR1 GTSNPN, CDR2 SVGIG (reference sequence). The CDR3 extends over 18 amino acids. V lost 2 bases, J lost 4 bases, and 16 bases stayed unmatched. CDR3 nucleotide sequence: TGTGCCTGGAGTCCGTGGTCCCCTCCAGCGGGGGAATACAATGAGCAGTTCTTC. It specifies CAWSPWSPPAGEYNEQFF.

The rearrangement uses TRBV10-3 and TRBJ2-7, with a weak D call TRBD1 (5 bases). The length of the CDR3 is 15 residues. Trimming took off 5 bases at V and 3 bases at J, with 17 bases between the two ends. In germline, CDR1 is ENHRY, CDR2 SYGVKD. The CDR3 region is CAISSPDTKFYEQYF. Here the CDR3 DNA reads TGTGCCATCAGTTCCCCGGACACGAAGTTCTACGAGCAGTACTTC.

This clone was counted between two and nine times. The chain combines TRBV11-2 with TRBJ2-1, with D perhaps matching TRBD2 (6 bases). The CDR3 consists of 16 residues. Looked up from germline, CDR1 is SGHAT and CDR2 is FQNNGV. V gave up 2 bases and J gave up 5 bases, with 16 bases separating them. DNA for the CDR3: TGTGCCAGCAGCTTATCTATTACTAGCCGCCACAATGAGCAGTTCTTC. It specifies CASSLSITSRHNEQFF.